The present T cell receptor beta chain was sequenced within a study of identical twins (dated by TCRdb to 2016 to 2017). About the full investigation: To test whether fetal clonotypes persist, the study used deep sequencing on TCR alpha and beta repertoires from monozygotic twins, unrelated adults of various ages, and cord blood. Replicate twin experiments were performed at different times using different library preparation protocols to rule out contamination.

Every donor in the study was a healthy Caucasian. The study also sequenced three unrelated non-twin adults: a male aged 18 to 30, a male aged 50 to 60 and a female aged 50 to 60. Using Miltenyi CD45RO+ enrichment and human naive T-cell isolation kits, memory (CD45RO+) and naive T cells were isolated from PBMC. To prepare the library, 5' RACE was applied. The reads were generated on an Illumina HiSeq 2000. A universal primer binding site was added through template switching, and the final cDNA carried a unique molecular identifier so that TCR cDNA molecules could be counted accurately. First-strand cDNA for TCR alpha and beta chains was synthesized from specific primers in the conserved constant-segment region. To control for contamination, every cDNA library carried two barcodes: a SMART-Mk sample barcode plus Illumina barcodes. TruSeq adapter sequences along with Illumina sample barcodes were introduced in two successive PCR steps. The Illumina HiSeq platform was used with custom primers to sequence TCR alpha and beta cDNA libraries. As for how the authors treated the data: MiGEC was used to process raw reads and extract unique molecular identifiers, and MiXCR was used to find CDR3 positions. Recombination models were inferred per individual with the repgenHMM and IGoR tools using an EM algorithm. Shared clonotype analysis was performed with the tcR package in R, normalizing sharing by the product of cloneset sizes. To study raw recombination free of thymic and clonal selection effects, out-of-frame nonproductive sequences were analyzed. TCRdb reprocessing: public reads trimmed at Q25 with fastp, clones called with MiXCR, in-frame beta chains kept. CDR3 protein duplicates are merged, each entry listing the most common genes and DNA. Clone size and V and J calls follow TCRdb, not the original study. This sample comprises hundreds of thousands of distinct CDR3 sequences, around 6% of them detected only once. Of the sample, approximately 1.6% falls within the top ten clones.

The paper as a whole reports these results and caveats: Abundant cord blood beta clonotypes carried fewer insertions; young adult naive repertoires showed a weaker similar trend, while memory repertoires showed none. Excess twin sharing in beta out-of-frame sequences was weaker because fewer shared sequences lowered the signal-to-noise ratio. Because the same donors could not be followed over many years, conclusions were based on cross-sectional statistical analysis. Zero-insertion analyses could be partly confounded by invariant T cells such as MAIT and iNKT, though diverse VJ usage argued against such confounding for most clonotypes. Compared with coincidental sharing between unrelated individuals, an excess of low generation-probability sequences was observed among out-of-frame TCR alpha sequences shared between twins. Recombination models systematically underestimated out-of-frame TCR alpha sharing in monozygotic twins but agreed with sharing between unrelated individuals.

This clonotype was detected many times. Its antigen target is currently unknown. No much larger clone is present one base from it, and per-base qualities are unavailable. CDR1 SGHRS and CDR2 YFSETQ are derived from the germline V gene. The trim is 4 bases for V and 5 bases for J, with a gap of 20 bases between the germline ends. Taken from cysteine to phenylalanine, the CDR3 has 16 residues. Solely the CDR3 DNA is kept, with 48 bases framed from the first base. The material sequenced was naive T cells sorted from blood. Interpreted using the paper, the cell subset or site label stands for: cells isolated with a human naive T-cell isolation kit. The rearrangement combines TRBV5-1 with TRBJ2-3, and TRBD1 may be the D gene, going by 5 matching bases. The clonotype originates from a young man in good health. The CDR3 sequence is CASSGRGQGQGDTQYF. The sequenced DNA is TGCGCCAGCAGCGGCCGTGGCCAAGGGCAGGGAGATACGCAGTATTTT.